This entry describes one T cell receptor (beta chain). Its antigen is currently unknown. The record originates from a study of cytomegalovirus exposure and HLA in healthy donors. Points from the study as a whole: Per a later analysis, HLA-associated TCR beta chains showed more clonal expansion than other, equally common TCR beta chains. Most subjects' HLA-A and HLA-B alleles were reportedly predicted from TCR beta sequences.

Germline lookup yields CDR1 SGHTA and CDR2 FQGNSA. V was pared by 5 bases and J by 4 bases, with 7 bases of the junction left unmatched. The length of the CDR3 is 15 residues. PCR employed 60 Vbeta and 13 Jbeta primers. Clones were read by immunoSEQ multiplex PCR, and TCRdb kept only the in-frame ones, dropping some. The sample has some 120,000 clones, over 60% seen once. The sample taken for sequencing was PBMCs. The receptor's source is a man under 40 in good health and CMV-seropositive. The V and J genes are TRBV7-2 and TRBJ2-1, with 8 bases identical to TRBD1. In DNA, the CDR3 is TGTGCCAGCAGCACCTGGACAGGGCCATACAATGAGCAGTTCTTC. Translated: CASSTWTGPYNEQFF.